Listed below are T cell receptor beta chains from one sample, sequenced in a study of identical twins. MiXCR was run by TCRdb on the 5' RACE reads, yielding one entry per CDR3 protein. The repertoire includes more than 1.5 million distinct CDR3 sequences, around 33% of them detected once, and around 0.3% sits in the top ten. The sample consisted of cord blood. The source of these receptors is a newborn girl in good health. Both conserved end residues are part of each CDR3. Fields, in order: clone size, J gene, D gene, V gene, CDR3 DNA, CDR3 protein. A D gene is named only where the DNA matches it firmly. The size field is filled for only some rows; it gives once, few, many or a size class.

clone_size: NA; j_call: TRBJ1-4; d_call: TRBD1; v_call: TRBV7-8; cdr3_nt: TGTGCCAGCAGCCTGGCCGGGACAGGGATCGCAACTAATGAAAAACTGTTTTTT; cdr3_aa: CASSLAGTGIATNEKLFF
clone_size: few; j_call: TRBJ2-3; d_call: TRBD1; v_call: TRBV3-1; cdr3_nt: TGTGCCAGCAGCCATCTTGTTGGGACAGGGAACACAGATACGCAGTATTTT; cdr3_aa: CASSHLVGTGNTDTQYF
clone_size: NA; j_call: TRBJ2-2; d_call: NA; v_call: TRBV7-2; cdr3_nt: TGTGCCAGCAGCTTAGAGGCCTACCACACCGGGGAGCTGTTTTTT; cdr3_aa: CASSLEAYHTGELFF
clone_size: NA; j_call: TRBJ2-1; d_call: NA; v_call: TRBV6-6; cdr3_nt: TGTGCCAGCAGTTACAACTGGTACAATGAGCAGTTCTTC; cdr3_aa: CASSYNWYNEQFF
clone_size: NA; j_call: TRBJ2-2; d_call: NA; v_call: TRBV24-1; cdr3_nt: TGTGCCACCAGTGATCCGATCCTCACCGGGGAGCTGTTTTTT; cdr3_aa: CATSDPILTGELFF
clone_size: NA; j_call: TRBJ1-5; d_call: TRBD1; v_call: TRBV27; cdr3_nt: TGTGCCAGCAGTCCGCGGACAGGGGAAAGCAATCAGCCCCAGCATTTT; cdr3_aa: CASSPRTGESNQPQHF
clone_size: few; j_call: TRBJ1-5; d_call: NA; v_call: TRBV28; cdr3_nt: TGTGCCAGCAGACCCCAGGCTTATAGCAATCAGCCCCAGCATTTT; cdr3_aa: CASRPQAYSNQPQHF
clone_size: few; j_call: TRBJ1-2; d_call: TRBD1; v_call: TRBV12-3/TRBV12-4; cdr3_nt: TGTGCCAGCAGTTCCCTACCCCAGGACAGGCCAAACTATGGCTACACCTTC; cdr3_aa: CASSSLPQDRPNYGYTF
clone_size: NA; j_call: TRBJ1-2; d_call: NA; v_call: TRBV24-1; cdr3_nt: TGTGCCACCGGTGATAGGGGCTATGGCTACACCTTC; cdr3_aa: CATGDRGYGYTF
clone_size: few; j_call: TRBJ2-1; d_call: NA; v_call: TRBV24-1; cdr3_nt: TGTGCCACCAGTGACCCATCGGGGGACAATGAGCAGTTCTTC; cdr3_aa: CATSDPSGDNEQFF
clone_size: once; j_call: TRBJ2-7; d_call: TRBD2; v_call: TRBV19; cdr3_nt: TGTGCCAGTAGTAGGGTCAGCGGGAACCTCTACGAGCAGTACTTC; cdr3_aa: CASSRVSGNLYEQYF
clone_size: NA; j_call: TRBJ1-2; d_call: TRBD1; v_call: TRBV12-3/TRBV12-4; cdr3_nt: TGTGCCAGCAGTTGGGGACAGGGGCACTATGGCTACACCTTC; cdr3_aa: CASSWGQGHYGYTF
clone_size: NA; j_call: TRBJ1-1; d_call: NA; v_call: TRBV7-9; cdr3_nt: TGTGCCAGCAGCTTAAGGTCAGATGAAGCTTTCTTT; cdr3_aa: CASSLRSDEAFF
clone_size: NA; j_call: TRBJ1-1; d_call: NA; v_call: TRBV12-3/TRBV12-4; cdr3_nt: TGTGCCATCAGCCTCTTAAACATTCCTGAAGCTTTCTTT; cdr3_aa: CAISLLNIPEAFF
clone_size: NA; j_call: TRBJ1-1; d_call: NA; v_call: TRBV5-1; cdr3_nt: TGCGCCAGCAGCTTGGACTTAACTGAAGCTTTCTTT; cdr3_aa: CASSLDLTEAFF
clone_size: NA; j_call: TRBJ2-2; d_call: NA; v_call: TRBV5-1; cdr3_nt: TGCGCCAGCAGCTCCCTCCCACAGGGCTCAACCGGGGAGCTGTTTTTT; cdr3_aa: CASSSLPQGSTGELFF
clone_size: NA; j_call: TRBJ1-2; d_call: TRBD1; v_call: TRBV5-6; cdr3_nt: TGTGTCAGCAGCGGAGAACAGGGGGTTAGCTATGGCTACACCTTC; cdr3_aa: CVSSGEQGVSYGYTF
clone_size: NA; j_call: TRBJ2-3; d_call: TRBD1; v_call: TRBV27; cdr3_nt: TGTGCCAGCAACGCTCCTGGGGACAGGGGGCAAGATACGCAGTATTTT; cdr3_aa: CASNAPGDRGQDTQYF
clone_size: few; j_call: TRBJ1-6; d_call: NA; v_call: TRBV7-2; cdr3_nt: TGTGCCAGCAGCTTAGCGCCGCAGTCACCCCTCCACTTT; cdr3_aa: CASSLAPQSPLHF
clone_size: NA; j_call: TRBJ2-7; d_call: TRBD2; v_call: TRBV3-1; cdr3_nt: TGTGCCGGCAGCCAGGGACTAGCGGGAAGCGAGCAGTACTTC; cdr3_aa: CAGSQGLAGSEQYF
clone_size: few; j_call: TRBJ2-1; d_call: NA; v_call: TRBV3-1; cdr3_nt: TGTGCCAGCAGCCGAGGGGTATTAGGGAATGAGCAGTTCTTC; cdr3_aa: CASSRGVLGNEQFF
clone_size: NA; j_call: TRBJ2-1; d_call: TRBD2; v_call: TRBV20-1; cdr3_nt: TGCAGTGCTAGTCGGGCTAGCGGGGGGCCGCTAGCCCCTTACAATGAGCAGTTCTTC; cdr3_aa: CSASRASGGPLAPYNEQFF
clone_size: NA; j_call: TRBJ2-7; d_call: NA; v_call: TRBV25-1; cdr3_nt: TGTGCCGGCAGTGTTAACTACGAGCAGTACTTC; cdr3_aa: CAGSVNYEQYF
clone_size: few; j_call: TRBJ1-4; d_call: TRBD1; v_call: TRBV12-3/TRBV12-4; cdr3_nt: TGTGCCAGCAGTTCAGGGGGTTCGAATGAAAAACTGTTTTTT; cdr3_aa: CASSSGGSNEKLFF
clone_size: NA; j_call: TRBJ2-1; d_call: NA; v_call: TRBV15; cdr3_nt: TGTGCCACCAGCAGGGACAGCCCGGACCTCTACAATGAGCAGTTCTTC; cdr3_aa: CATSRDSPDLYNEQFF
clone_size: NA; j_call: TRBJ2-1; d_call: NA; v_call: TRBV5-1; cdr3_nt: TGCGCCAACAGCAAATCAGGTTCCTACAATGAGCAGTTCTTC; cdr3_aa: CANSKSGSYNEQFF
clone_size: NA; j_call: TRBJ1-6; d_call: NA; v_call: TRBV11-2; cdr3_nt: TGTGCCAGCAGCCCACGGACACTTCCGAATTCACCCCCCCACTTT; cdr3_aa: CASSPRTLPNSPPHF
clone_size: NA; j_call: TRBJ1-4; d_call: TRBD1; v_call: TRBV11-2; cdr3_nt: TGTGCCAGCAGCTCGGGACAGGGAGTAACAACTAATGAAAAACTGTTTTTT; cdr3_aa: CASSSGQGVTTNEKLFF
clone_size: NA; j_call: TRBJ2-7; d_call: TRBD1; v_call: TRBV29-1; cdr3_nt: TGCAGCGTTGGTGGGACAGGGAAGTGCTACGAGCAGTACTTC; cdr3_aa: CSVGGTGKCYEQYF
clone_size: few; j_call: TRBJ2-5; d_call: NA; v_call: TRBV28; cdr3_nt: TGTGCCAGCAGTTCCTTCGACAGGGAGACCCAGTACTTC; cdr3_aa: CASSSFDRETQYF
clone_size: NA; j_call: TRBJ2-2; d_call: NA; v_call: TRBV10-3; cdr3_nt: TGTGCCATCAGTGAGATGGGACCCGGGGAGCTGTTTTTT; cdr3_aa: CAISEMGPGELFF
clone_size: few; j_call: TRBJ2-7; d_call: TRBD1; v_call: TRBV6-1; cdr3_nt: TGTGCCAGCAGTGAACGGACAGGGGGCGGATCCGAGCAGTACTTC; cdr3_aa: CASSERTGGGSEQYF
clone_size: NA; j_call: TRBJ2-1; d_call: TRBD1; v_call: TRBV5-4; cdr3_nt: TGTGCCAGCAGCCTCCCCGACAGGGGAAGGAATGAGCAGTTCTTC; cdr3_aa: CASSLPDRGRNEQFF
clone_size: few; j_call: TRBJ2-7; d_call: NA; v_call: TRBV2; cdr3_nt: TGTGCCAGCAGTGTTTATGACGAGCAGTACTTC; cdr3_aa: CASSVYDEQYF
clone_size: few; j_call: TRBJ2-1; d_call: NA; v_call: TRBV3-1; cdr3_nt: TGTGCCAGCAGCCAAGATTCCCCTTGGACTGAAGGGGGGACAGAGCATTACAATGAGCAGTTCTTC; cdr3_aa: CASSQDSPWTEGGTEHYNEQFF
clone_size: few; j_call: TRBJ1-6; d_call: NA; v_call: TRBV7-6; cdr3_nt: TGTGCCAGCAGCCCGGGGGTAAATTCACCCCTCCACTTT; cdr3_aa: CASSPGVNSPLHF
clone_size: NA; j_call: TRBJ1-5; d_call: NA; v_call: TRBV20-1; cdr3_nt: TGCAGTGCTAGGAAGGGGGGGGCTAGCAATCAGCCCCAGCATTTT; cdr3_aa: CSARKGGASNQPQHF
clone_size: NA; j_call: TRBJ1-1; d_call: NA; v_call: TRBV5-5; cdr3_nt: TGTGCCAGCAGCTTGATCAACCACGGGAACACTGAAGCTTTCTTT; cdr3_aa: CASSLINHGNTEAFF
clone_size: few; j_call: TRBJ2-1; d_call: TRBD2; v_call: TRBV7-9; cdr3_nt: TGTGCCAGCAGCCCTAGGACTAGCGGGGGCCCTCACTCCTACAATGAGCAGTTCTTC; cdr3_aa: CASSPRTSGGPHSYNEQFF
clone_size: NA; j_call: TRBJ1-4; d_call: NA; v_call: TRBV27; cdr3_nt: TGTGCCAGCAGCCCTCGATGGAGGGCGTCAACTAATGAAAAACTGTTTTTT; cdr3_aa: CASSPRWRASTNEKLFF
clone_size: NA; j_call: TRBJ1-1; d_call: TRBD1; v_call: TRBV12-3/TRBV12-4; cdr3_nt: TGTGCCAGCAGACACCGGACAGGGGGCATGAACACTGAAGCTTTCTTT; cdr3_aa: CASRHRTGGMNTEAFF
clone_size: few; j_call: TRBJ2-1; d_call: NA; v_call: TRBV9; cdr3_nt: TGTGCCAGCAGCGTAGTCCCCCTAGCGTACCTTTCTTACAATGAGCAGTTCTTC; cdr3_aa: CASSVVPLAYLSYNEQFF
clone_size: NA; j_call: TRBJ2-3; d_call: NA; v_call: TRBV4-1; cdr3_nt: TGCGCCAGCAGCCAAACTGGTAAACTAGATACGCAGTATTTT; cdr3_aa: CASSQTGKLDTQYF
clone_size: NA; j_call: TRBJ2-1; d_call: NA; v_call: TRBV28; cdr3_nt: TGTGCCAGCAGTTTATTTCCGGACAGTTACAATGAGCAGTTCTTC; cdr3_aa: CASSLFPDSYNEQFF
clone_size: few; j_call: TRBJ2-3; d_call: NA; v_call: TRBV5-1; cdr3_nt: TGCGCCAGCAGCTATACGGACAGAATCACAGATACGCAGTATTTT; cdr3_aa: CASSYTDRITDTQYF
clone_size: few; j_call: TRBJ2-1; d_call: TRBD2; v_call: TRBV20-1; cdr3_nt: TGCAGTGCTAGACTAGCGGGAGTCAACAATGAGCAGTTCTTC; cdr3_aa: CSARLAGVNNEQFF
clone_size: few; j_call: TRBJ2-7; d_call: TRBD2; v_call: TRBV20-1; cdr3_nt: TGCAGTGCAACGGTTAGCGGGAGAATATACGAGCAGTACTTC; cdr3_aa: CSATVSGRIYEQYF
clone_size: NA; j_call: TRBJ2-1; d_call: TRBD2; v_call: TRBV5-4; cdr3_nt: TGTGCCAGCAGCTCTCCGGGGACTAGCGGGATGAATGAGCAGTTCTTC; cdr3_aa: CASSSPGTSGMNEQFF
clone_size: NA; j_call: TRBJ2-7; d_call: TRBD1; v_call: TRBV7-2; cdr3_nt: TGTGCCAGCAGCTTTACGGACAGGGGTCCCTACGAGCAGTACTTC; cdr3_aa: CASSFTDRGPYEQYF
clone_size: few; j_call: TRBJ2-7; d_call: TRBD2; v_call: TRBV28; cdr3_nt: TGTGCCAGCAGTCCATGGACTAGCGGGAGAGAGGGCCGCTCCTACGAGCAGTACTTC; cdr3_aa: CASSPWTSGREGRSYEQYF
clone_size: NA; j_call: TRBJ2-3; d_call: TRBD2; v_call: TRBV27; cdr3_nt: TGTGCCAGCAGTTTATTCGCGGGGGGAGGAACCGAAGATACGCAGTATTTT; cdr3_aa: CASSLFAGGGTEDTQYF